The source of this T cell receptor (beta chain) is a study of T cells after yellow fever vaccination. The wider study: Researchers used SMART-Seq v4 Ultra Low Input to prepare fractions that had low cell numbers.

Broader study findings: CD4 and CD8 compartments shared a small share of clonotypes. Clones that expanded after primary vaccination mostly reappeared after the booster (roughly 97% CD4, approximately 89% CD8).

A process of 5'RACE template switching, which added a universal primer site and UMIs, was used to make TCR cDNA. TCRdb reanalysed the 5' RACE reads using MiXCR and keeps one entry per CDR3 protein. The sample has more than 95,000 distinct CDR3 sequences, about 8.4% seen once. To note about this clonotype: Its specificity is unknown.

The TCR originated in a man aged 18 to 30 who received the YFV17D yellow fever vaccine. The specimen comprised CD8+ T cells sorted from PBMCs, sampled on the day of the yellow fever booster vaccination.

CDR3 loop: CASSFGQAPYEQYF. CDR3 in DNA: TGTGCCAGCAGCTTCGGACAGGCCCCCTACGAGCAGTACTTC. V usage is TRBV11-2 and J usage is TRBJ2-7; 7 bases are shared with TRBD1. The length of the CDR3 is 14 residues. Trimming removed 3 bases from V and 2 bases from J; junction bases left unmatched: 4. Germline CDR1 is SGHAT and CDR2 is FQNNGV.